This record looks at one T cell receptor (beta chain) sequence and its context. These data originate in a study of T cell changes during pregnancy in multiple sclerosis. The CDR3 is 17 amino acids. Some clones are missing from TCRdb's copy, which holds only in-frame ones; the method was immunoSEQ multiplex PCR. The table shows about 44,000 clones, with 85% to 95% occurring only once. The sequence came from a female donor with multiple sclerosis, enrolled in a pregnancy study. V gene TRBV12-2 combines with J gene TRBJ1-4; the table's D gene call, TRBD1, was not cross checked with the DNA. TRBV12-2 is annotated as a pseudogene. The specimen was peripheral blood. CDR3 protein: CASRLEENRVRNEKLFF. In DNA, the CDR3 is TGTGCAAGTCGCTTAGAGGAAAACAGGGTCCGTAATGAAAAACTGTTTTTT.